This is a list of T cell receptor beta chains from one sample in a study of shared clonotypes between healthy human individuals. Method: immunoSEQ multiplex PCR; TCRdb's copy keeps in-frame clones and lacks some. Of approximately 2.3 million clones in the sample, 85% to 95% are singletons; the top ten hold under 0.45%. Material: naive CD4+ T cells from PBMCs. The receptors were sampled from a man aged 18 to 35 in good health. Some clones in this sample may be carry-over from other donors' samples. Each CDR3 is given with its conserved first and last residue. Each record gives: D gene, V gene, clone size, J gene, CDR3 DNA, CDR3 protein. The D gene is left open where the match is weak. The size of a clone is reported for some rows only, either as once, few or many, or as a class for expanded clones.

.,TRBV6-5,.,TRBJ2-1,TGTGCCAGCAGTTACGGGTGGCCTAGATCCTACAATGAGCAGTTCTTC,CASSYGWPRSYNEQFF
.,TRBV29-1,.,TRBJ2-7,TGCAGCGTTGCGTGGCTAGCCGTTGACGAGCAGTACTTC,CSVAWLAVDEQYF
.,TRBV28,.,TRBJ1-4,TGTGCCAGCAGTTCCTATGAAAAACTGTTTTTT,CASSSYEKLFF
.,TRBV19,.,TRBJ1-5,TGTGCCAGTAGACGGGAGTCTTTGGCCAATCAGCCCCAGCATTTT,CASRRESLANQPQHF
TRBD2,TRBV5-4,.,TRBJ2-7,TGTGCCGTGGGTTGGGGAGCGGGAGTCGGCGAGCAGTACTTC,CAVGWGAGVGEQYF
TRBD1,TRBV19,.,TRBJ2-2,TGTGCCAGTAGCCGGACAGGGATCAACGCCAACACCGGGGAGCTGTTTTTT,CASSRTGINANTGELFF
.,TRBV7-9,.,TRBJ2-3,TGTGCCAGCAGCTTAGCGAGGGGGGTCAGAGGCACAGATACGCAGTATTTT,CASSLARGVRGTDTQYF
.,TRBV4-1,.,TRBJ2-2,TGCGCCAGCAGCCAACACACCGTGGAGGGGGCGAACACCGGGGAGCTGTTTTTT,CASSQHTVEGANTGELFF
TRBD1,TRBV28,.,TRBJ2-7,TGTGCCAGCCGCCCCGTAAGGGCAGGGGGTATCGACGAGCAGTACTTC,CASRPVRAGGIDEQYF
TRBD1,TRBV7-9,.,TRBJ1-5,TGTGCCAGCAGCCCGGGACAGCCCTATAGCAATCAGCCCCAGCATTTT,CASSPGQPYSNQPQHF
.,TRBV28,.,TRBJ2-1,TGTGCCAGCACCAACCCTAACCGCTCCAATGAGCAGTTCTTC,CASTNPNRSNEQFF
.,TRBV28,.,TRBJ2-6,TGTGCCAGCGCCGAAGGAGGTCCTGGGGCCAACGTCCTGACTTTC,CASAEGGPGANVLTF
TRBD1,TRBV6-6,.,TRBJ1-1,TGTGCCAGCCTTGGGACAGGGGGGGTGAACACTGAAGCTTTCTTT,CASLGTGGVNTEAFF
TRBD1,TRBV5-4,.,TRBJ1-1,TGTGCCAGCAGCTTGGCAGGGGGCGGCACTGAAGCTTTCTTT,CASSLAGGGTEAFF
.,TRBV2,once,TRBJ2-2,TGTGCCAGCCAAGGTGGGGGTAACGGGGAGCTGTTTTTT,CASQGGGNGELFF
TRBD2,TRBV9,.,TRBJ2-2,TGTGCCAGCAGCGAGGATTGGGGGAGCGGGGCCGGGGAGCTGTTTTTT,CASSEDWGSGAGELFF
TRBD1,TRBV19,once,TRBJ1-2,TGTGCCAGTAGTAACCGGGACAGGGCTACTCTCCTTTATGGCTACACCTTC,CASSNRDRATLLYGYTF
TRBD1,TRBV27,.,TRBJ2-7,TGTGCCAGCAGTATACAGGGGAAAGGCTACGAGCAGTACTTC,CASSIQGKGYEQYF
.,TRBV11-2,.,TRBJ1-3,TGTGCCAGCAGCTTAGTAGGGCCGGGAAACACCATATATTTT,CASSLVGPGNTIYF
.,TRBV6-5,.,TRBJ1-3,TGTGCCAGCAGTTACGGGGGGATCGGTGGAAACACCATATATTTT,CASSYGGIGGNTIYF
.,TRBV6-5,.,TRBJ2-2,TGTGCCAGCAGTTACCCCATGGGGGAGCTGTTTTTT,CASSYPMGELFF
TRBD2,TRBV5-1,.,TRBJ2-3,TGCGCCAGCAGCTTACAGGGACTAGCGGGAGGTGGTATAACAGATACGCAGTATTTT,CASSLQGLAGGGITDTQYF
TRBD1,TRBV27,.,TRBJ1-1,TGTGCCAGCAGGAAAGAGGACAGGGGGGTCACTGAAGCTTTCTTT,CASRKEDRGVTEAFF
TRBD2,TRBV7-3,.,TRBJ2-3,TGTGCCAGCAGCTATGACGGGACTAGCGGTACAGATACGCAGTATTTT,CASSYDGTSGTDTQYF
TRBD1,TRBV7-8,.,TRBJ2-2,TGTGCCAGCCGGACAGGCCGGTTGGTCGTGAACACCGGGGAGCTGTTTTTT,CASRTGRLVVNTGELFF
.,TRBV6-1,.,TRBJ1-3,TGTGCCAGCAGTGATTTCTTCTCCATATATTTT,CASSDFFSIYF
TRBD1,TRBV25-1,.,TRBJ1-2,TGTGCCAGCAGGGGAGACAGGGGGCCATCTGGCTACACCTTC,CASRGDRGPSGYTF
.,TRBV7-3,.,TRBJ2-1,TGTGCCAGCAGCTTAGGGGGGCAGACCTACAATGAGCAGTTCTTC,CASSLGGQTYNEQFF
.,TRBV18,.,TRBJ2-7,TGTGCCAGCTCACCACCATTACGGCTAGGCTACTCCCACGAGCAGTACTTC,CASSPPLRLGYSHEQYF
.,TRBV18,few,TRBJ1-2,TGTGCCAGCTCGCCGGACTTGACAGCTGGCTACACCTTC,CASSPDLTAGYTF
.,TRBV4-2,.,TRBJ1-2,TGTGCCAGCAGCCCCGCAGGGGCGGGTGGCTACACCTTC,CASSPAGAGGYTF
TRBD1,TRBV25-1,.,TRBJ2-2,TGTGCCAGCAGTCGTTTCACAGACAGGGTATCAAACACCGGGGAGCTGTTTTTT,CASSRFTDRVSNTGELFF
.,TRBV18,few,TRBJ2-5,TGTGCCAGCTCACAGTACCAAGAGACCCAGTACTTC,CASSQYQETQYF
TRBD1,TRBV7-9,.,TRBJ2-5,TGTGCCAGCAGCTCCACAGGGGGCGGGGAGACCCAGTACTTC,CASSSTGGGETQYF
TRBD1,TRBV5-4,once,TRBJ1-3,TGTGCCAGCAGCTCTCGACAGGGGGCGTCTGGAAACACCATATATTTT,CASSSRQGASGNTIYF
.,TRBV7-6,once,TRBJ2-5,TGTGCCAGCACTCCCTACGGGGCCCTCTGGGAGACCCAGTACTTC,CASTPYGALWETQYF
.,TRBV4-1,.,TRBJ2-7,TGCGCCAGCAGCCAACCGGGACGGGCTTACGAGCAGTACTTC,CASSQPGRAYEQYF
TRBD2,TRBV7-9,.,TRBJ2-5,TGTGCCAGCAACCCCTATATACGGGAGGGCCTAGAGACCCAGTACTTC,CASNPYIREGLETQYF
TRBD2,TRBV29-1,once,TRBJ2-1,TGCAGCGTTGATCTAGCGGGAGTAACAAATGAGCAGTTCTTC,CSVDLAGVTNEQFF
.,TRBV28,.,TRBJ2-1,TGTGCCAGCACAGGCAATGAGCAGTTCTTC,CASTGNEQFF
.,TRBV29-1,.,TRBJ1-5,TGCAGCGTTGCTGGGTCTGGCAATCAGCCCCAGCATTTT,CSVAGSGNQPQHF
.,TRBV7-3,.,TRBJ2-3,TGTGCCAGCAGCTTAACGGTGGGGGCAGGCACAGATACGCAGTATTTT,CASSLTVGAGTDTQYF
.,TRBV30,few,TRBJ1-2,TGTGCCTGGAGTGGGGGGAACTATGGCTACACCTTC,CAWSGGNYGYTF
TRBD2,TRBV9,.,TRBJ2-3,TGTGCCAGCAGCGCAACCCCGGGAGGGCCTTCAGATACGCAGTATTTT,CASSATPGGPSDTQYF
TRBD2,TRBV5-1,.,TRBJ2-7,TGCGCCAGCAGCTTGGGGGTAGCGGGTGCGGTGTCCTACGAGCAGTACTTC,CASSLGVAGAVSYEQYF
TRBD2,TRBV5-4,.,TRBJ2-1,TGTGCCAGCAGCTCCCGACTAGCGGGAGAGGATGAGCAGTTCTTC,CASSSRLAGEDEQFF
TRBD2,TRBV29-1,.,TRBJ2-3,TGCAGCGTTGAAGTATGGGGACTAGCGGGTACAGATACGCAGTATTTT,CSVEVWGLAGTDTQYF
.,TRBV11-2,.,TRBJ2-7,TGTGCCAGCAGACGAATGACTGAGGCCTACGAGCAGTACTTC,CASRRMTEAYEQYF
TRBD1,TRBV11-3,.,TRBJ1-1,TGTGCCAGCAGCTCGGGACAGGGGGCATCGATGAACACTGAAGCTTTCTTT,CASSSGQGASMNTEAFF
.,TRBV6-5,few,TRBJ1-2,TGTGCCAGCAGTTGGGGCTATGGCTACACCTTC,CASSWGYGYTF
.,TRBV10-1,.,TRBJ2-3,TGCGCCAGCAGTGAGGCGCTTAGAGATACGCAGTATTTT,CASSEALRDTQYF
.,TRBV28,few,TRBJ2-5,TGTGCCAGCAGTTTGCAAGAGACCCAGTACTTC,CASSLQETQYF